The TCR beta chain described here comes from a study of T cells in Graves' hyperthyroidism and ophthalmopathy. The CDR3 regions of TCR beta were amplified from RNA transcripts. The study used the HTBI primer set for a first-round RT-PCR of the TCR CDR3. In TCRdb, the multiplex PCR reads were re-called with MiXCR into one record per CDR3 protein. Of under 450,000 distinct CDR3 sequences in the sample, around 14% were seen once. The CDR3 contains 16 residues. Germline V lookup: CDR1 MNHNS, CDR2 SASEGT. The V and J ends lost 5 bases and 5 bases, in that order; junction bases with no gene match: 12. The sequence derives from a young woman with Graves' hyperthyroidism. The rearrangement joins TRBV6-1 to TRBJ2-7, with 10 nucleotides matching TRBD1. Specimen: blood. CDR3 in amino acids: CASSLAYYGTGDEQYF. The CDR3 DNA reads TGTGCCAGCAGTCTCGCATATTACGGGACAGGGGACGAGCAGTACTTC.